Below, 25 T cell receptor beta chains from the same sample are listed, as sequenced in a study of cytomegalovirus exposure and HLA in healthy donors. The PCR used 60 Vbeta and 13 Jbeta primers. Assay: immunoSEQ multiplex PCR; the TCRdb copy retains only in-frame clones and omits some. Here the sample spans 100,000 to 150,000 clones, around 73% being singletons. The source material was PBMCs. The receptors were sampled from a female donor in good health and CMV-seronegative.

The CDR3 DNA is TGTGCCAGCAGCCAACAGGGGAGGCCCACCGGGGAGCTGTTTTTT. Residues: CASSQQGRPTGELFF. The rearrangement joins TRBV7-2 to TRBJ2-2, with a tentative D call TRBD1 (7 bases). Trimming shortened V by 5 bases and J by 4 bases, and 14 bases separated the two germline ends. CDR1 and CDR2 (germline): SGHTA, FQGNSA. There are 15 residues in the CDR3.

This clone was seen only once. The chain has TRBV4-3 and TRBJ2-5, with 12 bases identical to TRBD1. CDR1 is LGHNA and CDR2 is YSLEER in the germline V gene. V trimming: 4 bases; J trimming: 5 bases; junction bases outside the gene matches: 8. The CDR3 is 16 amino acids. The CDR3 region has the DNA TGCGCCAGCAGCCCGGGGACAGGGGGCGTTCGGGAGACCCAGTACTTC. Translating gives CASSPGTGGVRETQYF.

The genes are TRBV30 and TRBJ1-1, with TRBD1 as a possible D gene (6 bases). V lost 6 bases and J 7 bases, leaving 12 bases between the germline ends. CDR1 GTSNPN and CDR2 SVGIG come from the germline V gene (reference sequence). The CDR3 spans 11 residues. The chain's CDR3 is CACSRGLEAFF. The CDR3 coding sequence is TGTGCCTGTTCCAGGGGCCTTGAAGCTTTCTTT.

This clone was observed a handful of times. The rearrangement uses TRBV28 and TRBJ1-2; perhaps TRBD1 as D (6 bases). Germline V gives CDR1 MDHEN, CDR2 SYDVKM. The V end was cut by 8 bases, the J end by 3 bases, with 13 bases between. CDR3 length equals 13 residues. The CDR3 coding sequence is TGTGCCAGCTCCCGGAGGACAGACTATGGCTACACCTTC. Translation: CASSRRTDYGYTF.

The chain employs TRBV5-1 and TRBJ2-2, with D perhaps TRBD1 (6 bases). V lost 5 bases to trimming and J lost 0 bases, with 11 bases between them. This CDR3 is 15 amino acids long. CDR1 and CDR2 from the germline V gene are SGHRS and YFSETQ. CDR3 region: CASSSGATNTGELFF. The CDR3 nucleotides are TGCGCCAGCAGTTCAGGGGCGACGAACACCGGGGAGCTGTTTTTT.

The chain is built from TRBV19 and TRBJ2-7; 9 bases are shared with TRBD2. The CDR3 length is 13 residues. With 1 base clipped from V and 5 bases from J, the junction kept 0 bases outside the gene matches. CDR1 is LNHDA, CDR2 SQIVND, per germline (reference sequence). The CDR3 spells CASSIVAGDEQYF. As DNA, the CDR3 is TGTGCCAGTAGTATAGTAGCGGGAGACGAGCAGTACTTC. Based on the CDR3 plus reference TRBV19 and TRBJ2-7, the full variable domain is DGGITQSPKYLFRKEGQNVTLSCEQNLNHDAMYWYRQDPGQGLRLIYYSQIVNDFQKGDIAEGYSVSREKKESFPLTVTSAQKNPTAFYLCASSIVAGDEQYFGPGTRLTVT.

V usage is TRBV27 and J usage is TRBJ1-5; D unclear. The CDR3 is 16 amino acids. Germline assignment: CDR1 MNHEY and CDR2 SMNVEV (reference sequence). V lost 5 bases and J 8 bases, leaving 22 bases between the germline ends. The CDR3 sequence is CASSPLPPAEDEPQHF. The CDR3 coding sequence is TGTGCCAGCAGTCCCTTACCTCCGGCGGAGGATGAGCCCCAGCATTTT.

The chain couples TRBV28 to TRBJ2-4; 10 bases are a match to TRBD1. CDR1 and CDR2 (germline): MDHEN, SYDVKM. The V gene end was trimmed by 7 bases and the J gene end by 0 bases; junction bases not matched to a gene: 9. The CDR3 length is 17 residues. The CDR3 DNA sequence: TGTGCCAGCAAGGAAGACAGGGGGCGAGAAGCCAAAAACATTCAGTACTTC. The encoded protein is CASKEDRGREAKNIQYF.

The V call is TRBV5-1, the J call TRBJ2-2, with 11 bases that match TRBD1. The ends lost 2 bases at V and 4 bases at J; junction bases unmatched: 4. This CDR3 has 16 residues. Germline CDR1 SGHRS, CDR2 YFSETQ. CDR3 sequence: CASSFTGTGGTGELFF. CDR3 DNA sequence: TGCGCCAGCAGCTTTACCGGGACAGGGGGCACCGGGGAGCTGTTTTTT.

The chain uses TRBV5-6 and TRBJ2-3, with 7 bases matching TRBD1. The germline gives CDR1 SGHDT, CDR2 YYEEEE. Germline trimming cut 4 bases from V and 4 bases from J; bases unmatched to any gene: 3. This CDR3 region has 13 residues. The DNA of the CDR3 is TGTGCCAGCAGCGGACAGGTAGCAGATACGCAGTATTTT. It encodes CASSGQVADTQYF.

This clone came up a few times. The V call is TRBV29-1, the J call TRBJ1-1; 11 bases match TRBD1. V lost 3 bases and J lost 5; bases outside the gene matches: 11. CDR3 size: 16 residues. Per germline, CDR1 SQVTM and CDR2 ANQGSEA. The DNA of the CDR3 is TGCAGCGTTGAGTTCTTTGGTGGGACAGGGGGAACTGAAGCTTTCTTT. Its protein product is CSVEFFGGTGGTEAFF.

This clone was counted a few times. The rearrangement uses TRBV14 and TRBJ2-7, with 7 bases identical to TRBD2. CDR1 is SGHDN and CDR2 is FVKESK in the germline V gene. The CDR3 extends over 15 amino acids. The V segment lost 1 base and the J segment 2 bases; nucleotides outside the gene matches: 5. The CDR3 loop reads CASSQGTRNTYEQYF. The DNA of the CDR3 is TGTGCCAGCAGCCAAGGGACTAGAAATACCTACGAGCAGTACTTC.

The J gene is TRBJ2-2, the V gene TRBV27; D perhaps matches TRBD1 (5 bases). The germline V and J ends were trimmed by 3 bases and 5 bases, with 10 bases remaining between them. The CDR3 has 14 residues. Per germline, CDR1 MNHEY and CDR2 SMNVEV (reference sequence). CDR3 nucleotides: TGTGCCAGCAGTTTTAGCAGGGTGACCGGGGAGCTGTTTTTT. Translation gives CASSFSRVTGELFF.

This clone was observed once. CDR3 sequence (DNA): TGTGCCAGCAGCCCTGGGACTAGCGGGTCCTACGAGCAGTACTTC. This sequence encodes CASSPGTSGSYEQYF. The chain couples TRBV13 to TRBJ2-7; 12 bases agree with TRBD2. There are 15 residues in the CDR3. Germline V gene data show CDR1 as PRHDT and CDR2 as FYEKMQ (reference sequence). V lost 5 bases and J lost 1; bases outside the gene matches: 3.

The gene calls are TRBV6-4 and TRBJ2-7, with 14 bases matching TRBD2. Trimming cost V 2 bases and J 6 bases; bases outside gene matches: 0. Germline V gene lookup returns CDR1 MRHNA and CDR2 SNTAGT. CDR3 length: 14 residues. CDR3 sequence (DNA): TGTGCCAGCAGTGACGGGACTAGCGGGAGCGAGCAGTACTTC. Translation: CASSDGTSGSEQYF.

This clone has a handful of counts. This chain joins TRBV19 and TRBJ1-5, with a possible D match to TRBD1 (6 bases). Germline-derived CDR1 and CDR2 are LNHDA and SQIVND (reference sequence). V lost 3 bases and J lost 1, with 7 bases in between. The CDR3 is 14 residues long. The CDR3 loop reads CASSIRGSNQPQHF. The CDR3 nucleotides read TGTGCCAGTAGTATCAGGGGAAGCAATCAGCCCCAGCATTTT. The full variable domain, rest sourced from reference TRBV19 and TRBJ1-5, is DGGITQSPKYLFRKEGQNVTLSCEQNLNHDAMYWYRQDPGQGLRLIYYSQIVNDFQKGDIAEGYSVSREKKESFPLTVTSAQKNPTAFYLCASSIRGSNQPQHFGDGTRLSIL.

V gene TRBV6-1 combines with J gene TRBJ1-5; tentatively, D is TRBD1 (6 bases). Germline CDR1 is MNHNS and CDR2 is SASEGT. V lost 2 bases and J 0 bases, leaving 11 bases between the germline ends. This CDR3 is 16 amino acids long. The CDR3 is CASSESGVHSNQPQHF. Here the CDR3 DNA reads TGTGCCAGCAGTGAATCAGGGGTGCATAGCAATCAGCCCCAGCATTTT.

The rearrangement uses TRBV6-6 and TRBJ1-2, with D hard to call. Germline lookup yields CDR1 MNHNY and CDR2 SVGAGI (reference sequence). This CDR3 comprises 12 residues. V dropped 8 bases and J dropped 6 bases, with 13 bases sitting between them. CDR3 in amino acids: CASSILRDGYTF. CDR3 in DNA: TGTGCCAGCTCAATCCTGAGGGATGGCTACACCTTC.

This clone occurred a few times. The chain uses TRBV6-5 and TRBJ1-2, with TRBD1 matching 12 bases. V trimming: 6 bases; J trimming: 7 bases; junction bases outside the gene matches: 6. The CDR3 sequence is 14 residues long. In germline, CDR1 is MNHEY, CDR2 SVGAGI. The CDR3 DNA reads as TGTGCCAGCAGGGGGACAGGGGGCAACGCTGGCTACACCTTC. Its protein is CASRGTGGNAGYTF.

The table lists this clone with a few counts. The chain links TRBV9 to TRBJ2-7; TRBD1 matches at 7 bases. The CDR3 consists of 17 residues. Germline CDR1 reads SGDLS; CDR2 reads YYNGEE. V dropped 4 bases and J dropped 0; count of bases not matched to a gene: 13. CDR3 DNA sequence: TGTGCCAGCAGCCCGGGCCCCCCCGGGACAGCCTCCTACGAGCAGTACTTC. Its translation: CASSPGPPGTASYEQYF.

The rearrangement joins TRBV6-5 to TRBJ2-7; 7 nucleotides agree with TRBD1. The germline V gene encodes CDR1 MNHEY and CDR2 SVGAGI. The junction had 5 bases not matched to a gene; V was cut back by 5 bases and J by 1 base. CDR3 length: 14 residues. In DNA, the CDR3 is TGTGCCAGCAGTATCCGGGACAGATCCTACGAGCAGTACTTC. Translating it yields CASSIRDRSYEQYF.

This chain uses TRBV19 with TRBJ2-1; possible D gene TRBD2, 5 bases. From germline, CDR1 is LNHDA and CDR2 SQIVND (reference sequence). Trimming took 1 base from V and 15 from J, leaving 13 bases between them. The CDR3 is 12 amino acids. DNA for the CDR3: TGTGCCAGTAGTATAGGGGCGGGCCCACTGTTCTTC. It codes for CASSIGAGPLFF.

This clone came up once. The J gene is TRBJ2-5, the V gene TRBV9, with 11 nucleotides matching TRBD2. This CDR3 contains 16 residues. Germline V gene data show CDR1 as SGDLS and CDR2 as YYNGEE. The V segment lost 0 bases and the J segment 1 base; nucleotides outside the gene matches: 2. In DNA, the CDR3 is TGTGCCAGCAGCGTAGGACTAGCGGGGCCCCAAGAGACCCAGTACTTC. This gives the protein CASSVGLAGPQETQYF.

This chain connects TRBV5-4 to TRBJ2-4; 7 bases map to TRBD1. The ends lost 0 bases at V and 4 bases at J; junction bases unmatched: 4. Germline CDR1 SGHNT, CDR2 YYREEE (reference sequence). There are 15 residues in the CDR3. CDR3 protein: CASSLEGAPKNIQYF. The CDR3 DNA reads TGTGCCAGCAGCTTGGAGGGGGCACCGAAAAACATTCAGTACTTC.

The chain links TRBV5-6 to TRBJ2-3; D is perhaps TRBD2 (7 bases). V was cut by 4 bases and J by 6 bases, with 15 bases left in between. Germline V gene data show CDR1 as SGHDT and CDR2 as YYEEEE. This CDR3 contains 14 residues. The CDR3 reads CASSLVGGGDTQYF. DNA for the CDR3: TGTGCCAGCAGCCTGGTGGGAGGGGGTGATACGCAGTATTTT. Full variable domain (missing parts from reference TRBV5-6 and TRBJ2-3): DAGVTQSPTHLIKTRGQQVTLRCSPKSGHDTVSWYQQALGQGPQFIFQYYEEEERQRGNFPDRFSGHQFPNYSSELNVNALLLGDSALYLCASSLVGGGDTQYFGPGTRLTVL.